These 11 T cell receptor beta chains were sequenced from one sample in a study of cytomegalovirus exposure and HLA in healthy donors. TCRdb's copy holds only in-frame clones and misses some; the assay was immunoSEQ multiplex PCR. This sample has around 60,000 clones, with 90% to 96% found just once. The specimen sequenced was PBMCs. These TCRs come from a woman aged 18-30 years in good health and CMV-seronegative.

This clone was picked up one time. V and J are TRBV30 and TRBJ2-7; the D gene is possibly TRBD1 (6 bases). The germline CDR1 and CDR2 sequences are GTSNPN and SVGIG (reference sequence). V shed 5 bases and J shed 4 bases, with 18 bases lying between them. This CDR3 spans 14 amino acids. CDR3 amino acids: CAWPPPDSWYEQYF. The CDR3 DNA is TGTGCCTGGCCACCCCCGGACAGTTGGTACGAGCAGTACTTC.

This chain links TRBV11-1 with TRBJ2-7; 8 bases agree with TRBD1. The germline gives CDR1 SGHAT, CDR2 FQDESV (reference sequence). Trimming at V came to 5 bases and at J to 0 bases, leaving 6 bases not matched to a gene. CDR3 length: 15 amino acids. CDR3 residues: CASSEPTGGSYEQYF. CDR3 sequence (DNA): TGTGCCAGCAGCGAACCCACAGGGGGCTCCTACGAGCAGTACTTC.

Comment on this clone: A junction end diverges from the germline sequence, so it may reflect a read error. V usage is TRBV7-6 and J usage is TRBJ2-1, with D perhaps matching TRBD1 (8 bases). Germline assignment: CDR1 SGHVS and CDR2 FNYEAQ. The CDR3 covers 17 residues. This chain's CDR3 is CGSSLVGGTGYYNEQFF. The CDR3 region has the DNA TGTGGCAGCAGCTTAGTCGGGGGGACAGGTTACTACAATGAGCAGTTCTTC.

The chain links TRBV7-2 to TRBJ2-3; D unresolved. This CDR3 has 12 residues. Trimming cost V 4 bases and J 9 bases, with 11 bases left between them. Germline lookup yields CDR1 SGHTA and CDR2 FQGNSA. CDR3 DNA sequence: TGTGCCAGCAGCTACCGCGAATCGACGCAGTATTTT. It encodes CASSYRESTQYF.

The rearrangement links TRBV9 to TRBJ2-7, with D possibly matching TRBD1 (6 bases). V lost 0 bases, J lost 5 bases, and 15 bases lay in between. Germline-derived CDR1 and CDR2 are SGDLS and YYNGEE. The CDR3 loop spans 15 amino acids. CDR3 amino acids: CASSVAGRGRDEQYF. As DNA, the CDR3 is TGTGCCAGCAGCGTAGCGGGCAGGGGTAGGGACGAGCAGTACTTC.

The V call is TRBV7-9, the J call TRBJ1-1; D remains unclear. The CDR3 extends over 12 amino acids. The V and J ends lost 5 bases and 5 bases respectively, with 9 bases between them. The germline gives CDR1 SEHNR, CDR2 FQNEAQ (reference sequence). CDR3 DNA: TGTGCCAGCAGCCCTACAGCAACTGAAGCTTTCTTT. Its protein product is CASSPTATEAFF. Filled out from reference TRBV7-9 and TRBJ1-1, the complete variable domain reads DTGVSQNPRHKITKRGQNVTFRCDPISEHNRLYWYRQTLGQGPEFLTYFQNEAQLEKSRLLSDRFSAERPKGSFSTLEIQRTEQGDSAMYLCASSPTATEAFFGQGTRLTVV.

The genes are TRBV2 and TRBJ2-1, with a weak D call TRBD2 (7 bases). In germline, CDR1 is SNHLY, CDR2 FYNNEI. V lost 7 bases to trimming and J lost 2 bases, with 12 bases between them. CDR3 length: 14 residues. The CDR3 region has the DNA TGTGCCAGCAAGGGGGGGAGGGCCTACAATGAGCAGTTCTTC. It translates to CASKGGRAYNEQFF.

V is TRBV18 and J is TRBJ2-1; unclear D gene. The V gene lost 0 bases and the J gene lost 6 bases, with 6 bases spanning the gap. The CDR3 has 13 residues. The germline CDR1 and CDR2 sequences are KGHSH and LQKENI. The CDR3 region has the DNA TGTGCCAGCTCACCACCCCCGGGCAATGAGCAGTTCTTC. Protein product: CASSPPPGNEQFF.

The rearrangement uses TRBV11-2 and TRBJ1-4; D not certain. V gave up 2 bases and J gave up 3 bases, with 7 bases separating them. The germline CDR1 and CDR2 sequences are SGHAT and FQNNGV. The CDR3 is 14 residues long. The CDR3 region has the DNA TGTGCCAGCAGCTTATGGGCCCCTAATGAAAAACTGTTTTTT. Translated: CASSLWAPNEKLFF.

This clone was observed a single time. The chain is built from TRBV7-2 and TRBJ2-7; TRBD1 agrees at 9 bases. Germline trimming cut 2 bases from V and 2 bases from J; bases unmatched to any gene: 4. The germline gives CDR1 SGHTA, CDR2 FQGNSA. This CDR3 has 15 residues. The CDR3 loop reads CASSLQQGATYEQYF. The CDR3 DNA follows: TGTGCCAGCAGCTTACAACAGGGGGCCACCTACGAGCAGTACTTC.

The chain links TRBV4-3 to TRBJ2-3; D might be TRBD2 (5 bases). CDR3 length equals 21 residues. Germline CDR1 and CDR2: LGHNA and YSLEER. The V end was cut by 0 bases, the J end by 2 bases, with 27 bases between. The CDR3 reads CASSQEEGPGYSRVNTDTQYF. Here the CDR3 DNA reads TGCGCCAGCAGCCAAGAAGAGGGTCCCGGGTATTCAAGGGTTAACACAGATACGCAGTATTTT.